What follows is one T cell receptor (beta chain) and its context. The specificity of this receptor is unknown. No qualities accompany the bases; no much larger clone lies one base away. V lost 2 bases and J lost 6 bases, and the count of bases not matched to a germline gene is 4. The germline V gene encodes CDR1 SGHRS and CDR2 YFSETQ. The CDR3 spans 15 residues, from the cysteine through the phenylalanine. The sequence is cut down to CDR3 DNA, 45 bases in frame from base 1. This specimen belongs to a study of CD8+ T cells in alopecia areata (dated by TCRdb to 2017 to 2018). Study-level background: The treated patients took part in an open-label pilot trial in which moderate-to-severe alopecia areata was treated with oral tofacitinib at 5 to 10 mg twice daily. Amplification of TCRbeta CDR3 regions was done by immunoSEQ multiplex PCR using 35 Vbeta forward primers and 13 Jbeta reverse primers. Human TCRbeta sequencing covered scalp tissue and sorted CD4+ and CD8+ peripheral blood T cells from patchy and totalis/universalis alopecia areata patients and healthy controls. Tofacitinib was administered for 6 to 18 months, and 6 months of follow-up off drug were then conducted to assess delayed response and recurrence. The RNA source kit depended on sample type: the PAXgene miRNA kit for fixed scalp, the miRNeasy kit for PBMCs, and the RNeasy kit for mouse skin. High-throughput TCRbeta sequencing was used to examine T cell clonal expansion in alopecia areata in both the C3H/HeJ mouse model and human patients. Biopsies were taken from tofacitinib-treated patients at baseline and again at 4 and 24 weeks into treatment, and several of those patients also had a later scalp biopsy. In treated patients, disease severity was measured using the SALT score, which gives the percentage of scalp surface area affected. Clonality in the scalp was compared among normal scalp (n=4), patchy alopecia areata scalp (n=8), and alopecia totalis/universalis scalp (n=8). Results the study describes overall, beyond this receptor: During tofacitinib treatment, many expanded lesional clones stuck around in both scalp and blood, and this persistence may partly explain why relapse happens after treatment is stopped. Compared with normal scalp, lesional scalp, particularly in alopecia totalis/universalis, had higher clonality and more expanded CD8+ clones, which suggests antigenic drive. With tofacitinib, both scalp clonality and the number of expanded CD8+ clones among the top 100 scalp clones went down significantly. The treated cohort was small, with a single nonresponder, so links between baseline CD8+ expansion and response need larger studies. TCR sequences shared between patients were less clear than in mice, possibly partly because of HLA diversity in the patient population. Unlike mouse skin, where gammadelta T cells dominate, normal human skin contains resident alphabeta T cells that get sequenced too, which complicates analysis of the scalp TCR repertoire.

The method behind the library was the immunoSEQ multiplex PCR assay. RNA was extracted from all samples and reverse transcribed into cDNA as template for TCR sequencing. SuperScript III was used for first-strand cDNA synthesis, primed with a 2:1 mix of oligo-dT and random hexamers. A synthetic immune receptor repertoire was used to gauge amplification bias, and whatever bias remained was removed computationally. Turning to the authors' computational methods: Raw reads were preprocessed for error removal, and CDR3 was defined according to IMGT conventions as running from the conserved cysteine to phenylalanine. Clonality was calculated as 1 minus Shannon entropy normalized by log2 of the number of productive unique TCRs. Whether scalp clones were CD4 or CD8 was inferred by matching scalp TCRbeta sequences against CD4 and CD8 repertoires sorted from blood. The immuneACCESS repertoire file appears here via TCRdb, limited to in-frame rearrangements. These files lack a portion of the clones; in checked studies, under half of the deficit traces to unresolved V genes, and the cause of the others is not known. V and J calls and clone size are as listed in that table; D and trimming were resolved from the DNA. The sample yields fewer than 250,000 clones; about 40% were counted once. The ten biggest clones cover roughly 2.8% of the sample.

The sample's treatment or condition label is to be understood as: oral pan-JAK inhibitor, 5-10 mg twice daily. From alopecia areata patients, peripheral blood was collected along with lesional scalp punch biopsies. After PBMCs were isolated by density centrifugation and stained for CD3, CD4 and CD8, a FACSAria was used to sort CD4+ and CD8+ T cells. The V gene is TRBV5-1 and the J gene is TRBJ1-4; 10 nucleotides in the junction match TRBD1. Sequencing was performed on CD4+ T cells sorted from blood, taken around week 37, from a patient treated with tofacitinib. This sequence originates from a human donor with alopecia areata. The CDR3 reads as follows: CASSFVGTGDEKLFF. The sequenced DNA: TGCGCCAGCAGCTTTGTCGGGACAGGGGATGAAAAACTGTTTTTT.